These 9 T cell receptor beta chains share one sample of origin, sequenced in a study of regulatory T cells in long-lasting Graves disease (dated by TCRdb to the early 2020s). Reading the label with the study, this specimen's time point is: newly diagnosed GD, antithyroid drugs for less than 3 months. For both TCR sequencing and RNA sequencing, RNA was extracted from PBMCs in TRIzol. The library was made by multiplex PCR. The listed sequencing device is Illumina HiSeq 4000. TCR beta libraries were built with iRepertoire HTBI primers and Arm-PCR amplification of CDR3 regions. Using fastp trimming at Q25 and MiXCR clonotype assembly, TCRdb reanalyzed the public sequencing data and kept in-frame beta chains. Duplicate CDR3 protein sequences are folded into a single record with the most common DNA and genes. The sample data list approximately 350,000 distinct CDR3 sequences, and about a sixth of these were observed just once. Roughly 27% of the sample is in the top ten clones.

In addition, the sample was reused for a study of T cells in Graves' hyperthyroidism and ophthalmopathy.

The sample consisted of peripheral blood mononuclear cells (PBMCs), taken at new diagnosis, from a patient treated with antithyroid drugs. The source is a man aged 40-50 years with Graves disease. Donor details come from another sample of the same person, matched by shared clones.

The rearrangement joins TRBV28 to TRBJ1-2; 8 positions match TRBD1. Germline values: CDR1 MDHEN, CDR2 SYDVKM. Trimming cost V 4 bases and J 7 bases; bases outside gene matches: 8. This CDR3 is 14 amino acids long. CDR3 loop: CASSSSDRVGGYTF. Here the CDR3 DNA reads TGTGCCAGCAGTTCATCGGACAGGGTTGGTGGCTACACCTTC.

The sample holds many counts of this clonotype. The chain recombines TRBV20-1 with TRBJ1-1, with TRBD1 as a possible D gene (6 bases). Trimming took off 4 bases at V and 5 bases at J, with 14 bases between the two ends. This CDR3 comprises 13 residues. Germline values: CDR1 DFQATT, CDR2 SNEGSKA (reference sequence). The CDR3 nucleotides read TGCAGTGCTAACCTCAGGGGTGGTACTGAAGCTTTCTTT. It translates to CSANLRGGTEAFF.

This sequence joins TRBV19 and TRBJ2-2; 9 nucleotides align to TRBD1. Germline V CDR1 and CDR2: LNHDA, SQIVND (reference sequence). V lost 4 bases to trimming and J lost 5 bases; unmatched junction nucleotides: 8. The CDR3 loop spans 16 amino acids. In DNA form, the CDR3 reads TGTGCCAGTAGTACCCGGACAGGGGTTCGGACCGGGGAGCTGTTTTTT. This codes for CASSTRTGVRTGELFF.

The table lists this clonotype with many counts. The rearrangement uses TRBV28 and TRBJ2-5; no clear D. CDR1 is MDHEN and CDR2 is SYDVKM in the germline V gene. This CDR3 region has 17 residues. V lost 3 bases and J lost 4, with 21 bases in between. The CDR3: CASSFRNSIQNGETQYF. The CDR3 DNA follows: TGTGCCAGCAGTTTCAGAAACAGTATCCAAAACGGAGAGACCCAGTACTTC.

This clonotype was detected ten times or more. The rearrangement links TRBV5-1 to TRBJ2-7; D is uncertain. V was pared by 2 bases and J by 2 bases, with 14 bases between. Germline CDR1 SGHRS, CDR2 YFSETQ. This CDR3 spans 15 amino acids. CDR3 coding DNA: TGCGCCAGCAGCTTAACGGGCAGCCTCACCTACGAGCAGTACTTC. Its translation is CASSLTGSLTYEQYF.

This clonotype was recorded many times. The chain employs TRBV12-3 or TRBV12-4 and TRBJ1-1; D gene unclear. The CDR3 length is 13 residues. V was shortened by 2 bases and J by 2 bases, with 6 bases between the two germline ends. The CDR3 reads CASSLLSNTEAFF. The CDR3 DNA follows: TGTGCCAGCAGTTTATTATCAAACACTGAAGCTTTCTTT.

This clonotype was seen at least ten times. The V gene is TRBV28, the J gene TRBJ1-5, with D possibly being TRBD1 (5 bases). The germline CDR1 and CDR2 sequences are MDHEN and SYDVKM. The length of the CDR3 is 14 residues. Trimming took off 7 bases at V and 3 bases at J, with 13 bases between the two ends. CDR3 region: CASIFQGPNQPQHF. DNA for the CDR3: TGTGCCAGCATTTTCCAGGGTCCCAATCAGCCCCAGCATTTT. Full variable domain (rest looked up from reference TRBV28 and TRBJ1-5): DVKVTQSSRYLVKRTGEKVFLECVQDMDHENMFWYRQDPGLGLRLIYFSYDVKMKEKGDIPEGYSVSREKKERFSLILESASTNQTSMYLCASIFQGPNQPQHFGDGTRLSIL.

CDR3 nucleotides: TGTGCCAGCAGTCACGGACTAGTCGATACGCAGTATTTT. It codes for CASSHGLVDTQYF. The J gene is TRBJ2-3, the V gene TRBV9, with 7 nucleotides matching TRBD2. The ends lost 5 bases at V and 6 bases at J; junction bases unmatched: 6. This CDR3 is built from 13 residues. The germline V gene encodes CDR1 SGDLS and CDR2 YYNGEE.

In this sample, this clonotype turned up a few times. V and J are TRBV12-3 or TRBV12-4 and TRBJ1-2, with 7 bases aligning to TRBD1. The V gene end was trimmed by 5 bases and the J gene end by 4 bases; junction bases not matched to a gene: 7. The CDR3 covers 14 residues. CDR3 in amino acids: CASSAGKGAYGYTF. CDR3 in DNA: TGTGCCAGCAGTGCCGGAAAGGGGGCCTATGGCTACACCTTC.